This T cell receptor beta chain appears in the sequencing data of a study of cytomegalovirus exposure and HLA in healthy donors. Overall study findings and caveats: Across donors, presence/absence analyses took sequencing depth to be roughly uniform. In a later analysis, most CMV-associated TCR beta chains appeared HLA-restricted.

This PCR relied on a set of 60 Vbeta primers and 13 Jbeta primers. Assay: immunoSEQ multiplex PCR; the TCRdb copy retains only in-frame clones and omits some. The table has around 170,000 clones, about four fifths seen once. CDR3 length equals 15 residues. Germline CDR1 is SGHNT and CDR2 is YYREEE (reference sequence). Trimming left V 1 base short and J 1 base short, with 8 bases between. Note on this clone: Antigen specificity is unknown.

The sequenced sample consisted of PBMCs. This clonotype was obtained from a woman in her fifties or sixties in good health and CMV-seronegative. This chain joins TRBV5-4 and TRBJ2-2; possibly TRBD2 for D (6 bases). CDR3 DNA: TGTGCCAGCAGCTTGACTAGCCGGAACACCGGGGAGCTGTTTTTT. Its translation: CASSLTSRNTGELFF.